This TCR beta chain was recovered during a study of vaccination and CD4 T cells after COVID-19. Treatment indicated: roughly 11-day PBMC culture with coronavirus spike peptide pools or control peptides (ViraFEST assay). Positive PCR dates covered March to December 2020, before US Alpha, Beta and Delta variants. Sequenced with the Oncomine TCR Beta short-read assay was DNA taken from cultured CD4+ T cells. TCRdb reanalysed the PCR reads using MiXCR and keeps one entry per CDR3 protein. Among 15,000 or so distinct CDR3 sequences, about 60% were seen once, and the ten largest hold more than 9.5%. About this clonotype itself: The antigen remains unidentified.

Material: CD4+ T cells from blood, cultured in vitro. This receptor was obtained from a human donor who had recovered from COVID-19.

The CDR3, as DNA: TGTGCCAGCAGTATGACTAGCGGGGTGTATCGGGAGCAGTTCTTC. This sequence encodes CASSMTSGVYREQFF. J is TRBJ2-1 and V is TRBV6-1; 11 nucleotides align to TRBD2. From germline, CDR1 is MNHNS and CDR2 SASEGT. Trimming cost V 5 bases and J 10 bases; bases outside gene matches: 10. This CDR3 is 15 amino acids long.